The entry below gives a single TCR beta chain sequence along with its context. Its target is unknown. The data derive from a study of beta chain features in type 1 diabetes. Overall study findings and caveats: Within patients, naive, central memory and Treg TCRB repertoires seemed more similar than within healthy donors. Lower insertion and higher deletion counts appeared at VDJ junctions in type 1 diabetes patients.

Every bit of the isolated RNA underwent reverse transcription, so sequencing read expressed TCRB transcripts. About 4 million reads was the average for naive, central memory and regulatory T cell samples. The method was immunoSEQ multiplex PCR; TCRdb's version includes in-frame clones alone and lacks a portion of them. The repertoire holds 900,000 or so clones, with roughly a sixth as singletons. CDR1 SGHTA and CDR2 FQGNSA come from the germline V gene. Deletions cut 5 bases from V and 7 bases from J, with 14 bases between. This CDR3 is built from 13 residues. Purity exceeded 98% in all sorted populations.

The chain links TRBV7-2 to TRBJ1-1; D may be TRBD1 (5 bases). The sample comprised naive CD4+ T cells from blood. The TCR comes from a woman aged 18-29 years in good health. The chain's CDR3 is CASSLFRGVEAFF. The CDR3 coding sequence is TGTGCCAGCAGCCTTTTCCGGGGCGTTGAAGCTTTCTTT.